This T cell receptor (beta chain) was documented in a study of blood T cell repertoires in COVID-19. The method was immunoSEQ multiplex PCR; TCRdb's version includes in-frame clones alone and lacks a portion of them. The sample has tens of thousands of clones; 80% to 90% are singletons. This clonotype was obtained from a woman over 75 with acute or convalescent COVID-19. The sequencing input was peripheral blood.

CDR3 protein: CACQIQANYGYTF. The CDR3 DNA reads TGTGCCTGCCAGATACAAGCTAACTATGGCTACACCTTC. The chain recombines TRBV30 with TRBJ1-2; D not certain. CDR1 and CDR2 (germline): GTSNPN, SVGIG (reference sequence). Trimming left V 6 bases short and J 0 bases short, with 11 bases between. The CDR3 extends over 13 amino acids.